The 21 T cell receptor beta chains below were found in one sample sequenced in a study of blood T cell repertoires in COVID-19. The protocol was immunoSEQ multiplex PCR, while the TCRdb copy is restricted to in-frame clones and leaves out a portion. In the table there are tens of thousands of clones, 60% to 75% of which are singletons. The sample taken for sequencing was peripheral blood. The receptors shown here come from a woman in her 70s with acute or convalescent COVID-19.

The gene calls are TRBV10-3 and TRBJ1-5, with 7 bases matching TRBD1. The V and J ends lost 10 bases and 0 bases, in that order; junction bases with no gene match: 6. The germline V gene has CDR1 ENHRY and CDR2 SYGVKD. The CDR3 runs to 14 residues. The CDR3 protein is CATGTEYSNQPQHF. DNA of the CDR3: TGTGCCACCGGGACAGAGTATAGCAATCAGCCCCAGCATTTT.

J is TRBJ1-5 and V is TRBV7-9; weak D call: TRBD1 (5 bases). Trimming shortened V by 1 base and J by 7 bases, and 14 bases separated the two germline ends. CDR1 is SEHNR and CDR2 is FQNEAQ in the germline V gene (reference sequence). This CDR3 region has 15 residues. As DNA, the CDR3 is TGTGCCAGCAGCTTAGAAGGGGCGAAGGGGCAGCCCCAGCATTTT. This sequence encodes CASSLEGAKGQPQHF.

V and J are TRBV3-1 (or the pseudogene TRBV3-2) and TRBJ1-2; the match to TRBD1 covers 8 bases. V lost 0 bases and J lost 4; bases outside the gene matches: 1. The germline CDR1 and CDR2 sequences are LGHDT and YNNKEL (reference sequence). This CDR3 comprises 14 residues. CDR3 nucleotide sequence: TGTGCCAGCAGCCAAGATCAGGGGGCCTATGGCTACACCTTC. This encodes CASSQDQGAYGYTF.

About this clone: Here the CDR3 omits its conserved ending phenylalanine or tryptophan, so a read error is the likely source. The DNA is left out, because the CDR3 cannot be placed on it with certainty; the CDR3 is given as TCRdb lists it. The chain has TRBV11-2 and TRBJ2-3; TRBD2, the table's D call, lacks a check against the DNA. Germline assignment: CDR1 SGHAT and CDR2 FQNNGV. The CDR3 has 14 amino acids, counting both end residues. The CDR3 protein is CASSFGLAGNILHL.

The chain couples TRBV19 to TRBJ1-5; D is possibly TRBD1 (6 bases). CDR3 length: 15 amino acids. In germline, CDR1 is LNHDA, CDR2 SQIVND (reference sequence). V lost 6 bases and J 4 bases, leaving 16 bases between the germline ends. The DNA of the CDR3 is TGTGCCAGTAGGATCGGACTAGGGGGTAATCAGCCCCAGCATTTT. It specifies CASRIGLGGNQPQHF. The full variable domain, rest sourced from reference TRBV19 and TRBJ1-5, is DGGITQSPKYLFRKEGQNVTLSCEQNLNHDAMYWYRQDPGQGLRLIYYSQIVNDFQKGDIAEGYSVSREKKESFPLTVTSAQKNPTAFYLCASRIGLGGNQPQHFGDGTRLSIL.

This rearrangement joins TRBV6-5 to TRBJ2-2; D gene uncertain. Germline V gene sequence: CDR1 MNHEY, CDR2 SVGAGI. The length of the CDR3 is 11 residues. Deletions cut 4 bases from V and 10 bases from J, with 7 bases between. The CDR3, as DNA: TGTGCCAGCAGTTCCAGGCTGGAGCTGTTTTTT. It translates to CASSSRLELFF.

This sequence joins TRBV27 and TRBJ1-3; D is uncertain. Germline values: CDR1 MNHEY, CDR2 SMNVEV (reference sequence). The CDR3 has 15 residues. The V and J ends lost 3 bases and 0 bases respectively, with 9 bases between them. CDR3 region: CASSLRLSSGNTIYF. The CDR3 coding sequence is TGTGCCAGCAGTTTGCGACTGAGCTCTGGAAACACCATATATTTT.

This clone showed up just a few times. The J gene is TRBJ1-4, the V gene TRBV5-1, with 9 bases identical to TRBD1. The V segment lost 0 bases and the J segment 4 bases; nucleotides outside the gene matches: 7. CDR1 SGHRS and CDR2 YFSETQ come from the germline V gene. The CDR3 is 17 residues long. The CDR3 DNA sequence: TGCGCCAGCAGCTTGGAAACAGGGGGCCACGGTAATGAAAAACTGTTTTTT. This sequence encodes CASSLETGGHGNEKLFF.

The V call is TRBV2, the J call TRBJ2-7; 8 nucleotides align to TRBD2. Germline V gene lookup returns CDR1 SNHLY and CDR2 FYNNEI. CDR3 length: 15 residues. The ends lost 1 base at V and 0 bases at J; junction bases unmatched: 2. The chain's CDR3 is CASSEGGGRSYEQYF. CDR3 sequence (DNA): TGTGCCAGCAGTGAAGGCGGGGGGCGCTCCTACGAGCAGTACTTC.

V is TRBV11-1 and J is TRBJ2-1; possibly TRBD2 for D (6 bases). The CDR3 runs 16 residues. Trimming shortened V by 1 base and J by 2 bases, and 12 bases separated the two germline ends. Germline-derived CDR1 and CDR2 are SGHAT and FQDESV (reference sequence). The CDR3 DNA is TGTGCCAGCAGCTTAGTCACCGGGAGAGCCTACAATGAGCAGTTCTTC. The encoded protein is CASSLVTGRAYNEQFF.

This chain links TRBV28 with TRBJ2-1; D is possibly TRBD2 (5 bases). V was trimmed by 4 bases and J by 8 bases, leaving 18 bases between them. Germline V gives CDR1 MDHEN, CDR2 SYDVKM. There are 15 residues in the CDR3. The DNA for the CDR3 is TGTGCCAGCAGTTCGCCCTCGACTATGTCATATGAGCAGTTCTTC. Protein product: CASSSPSTMSYEQFF.

The V gene is TRBV18, the J gene TRBJ1-1; D might be TRBD1 (5 bases). Germline V gene data show CDR1 as KGHSH and CDR2 as LQKENI. This CDR3 has 14 residues. Trimming pared 3 bases from V and 8 bases from J, leaving 16 bases between. This CDR3 is CASSPQLGKGEAFF. Here the CDR3 DNA reads TGTGCCAGCTCACCGCAGCTAGGGAAGGGGGAAGCTTTCTTT.

The CDR3 sequence is CASSQEGRGLSYEQYF. DNA for the CDR3: TGCGCCAGCAGCCAAGAAGGCAGGGGCCTCTCCTACGAGCAGTACTTC. The chain joins TRBV4-1 to TRBJ2-7; tentative D call: TRBD1 (6 bases). The germline CDR1 and CDR2 sequences are MGHRA and YSYEKL. V dropped 0 bases and J dropped 0 bases, with 12 bases sitting between them. There are 16 residues in the CDR3.

CDR3 nucleotides: TGTGCCAGCAGTCTAACCCAGGGGTCTGGCACTGAAGCTTTCTTT. It is translated as CASSLTQGSGTEAFF. The chain combines TRBV2 with TRBJ1-1; D possibly corresponds to TRBD1 (6 bases). Germline CDR1 reads SNHLY; CDR2 reads FYNNEI. V lost 5 bases, J lost 4 bases, and 17 bases lay in between. The CDR3 is 15 residues long.

The J gene is TRBJ1-1, the V gene TRBV6-5; 7 bases fit TRBD1. Germline values: CDR1 MNHEY, CDR2 SVGAGI. The CDR3 has 13 amino acids. J was trimmed by 11 bases and V by 5 bases; bases with no gene match: 11. CDR3 loop: CASSTIGGAGAFF. The DNA of the CDR3 is TGTGCCAGCAGTACAATAGGGGGCGCCGGGGCTTTCTTT.

This chain links TRBV6-5 with TRBJ1-1, with 7 bases lining up with TRBD1. Germline CDR1 is MNHEY and CDR2 is SVGAGI. The trim removed 7 bases at V and 1 base at J, leaving 9 bases unmatched. This CDR3 is 15 amino acids long. CDR3 sequence: CASTRDSHENTEAFF. In DNA, the CDR3 is TGTGCCAGCACCCGGGACAGTCACGAGAACACTGAAGCTTTCTTT.

The chain joins TRBV9 to TRBJ1-2; 7 bases agree with TRBD1. The CDR3 runs to 15 residues. Germline CDR1 SGDLS, CDR2 YYNGEE. The V segment lost 3 bases and the J segment 4 bases; nucleotides outside the gene matches: 9. CDR3 protein: CASSARNTGAYGYTF. CDR3 in DNA: TGTGCCAGCAGCGCTAGGAACACAGGGGCCTATGGCTACACCTTC.

The V gene is TRBV2, the J gene TRBJ1-5; 7 nucleotides align to TRBD1. V shed 0 bases and J 1 base; nucleotides not matched to a gene: 9. The CDR3 runs to 18 residues. Germline-derived CDR1 and CDR2 are SNHLY and FYNNEI. The DNA for the CDR3 is TGTGCCAGCAGTGAAGCACGACAGGGATTTAGCAGCAATCAGCCCCAGCATTTT. Its translation: CASSEARQGFSSNQPQHF. The full variable domain, in which reference TRBV2 and TRBJ1-5 provide the parts outside the CDR3, is EPEVTQTPSHQVTQMGQEVILRCVPISNHLYFYWYRQILGQKVEFLVSFYNNEISEKSEIFDDQFSVERPDGSNFTLKIRSTKLEDSAMYFCASSEARQGFSSNQPQHFGDGTRLSIL.

This sequence joins TRBV7-2 and TRBJ1-4, with D maybe TRBD1 (6 bases). The CDR3 loop spans 16 amino acids. Germline lookup yields CDR1 SGHTA and CDR2 FQGNSA. Trimming removed 2 bases at V and 3 bases at J, with 13 bases between. The CDR3 reads CASSLLPQGSNEKLFF. The DNA of the CDR3 is TGTGCCAGCAGCTTATTACCCCAGGGGTCTAATGAAAAACTGTTTTTT. The full variable domain, rest sourced from reference TRBV7-2 and TRBJ1-4, is GAGVSQSPSNKVTEKGKDVELRCDPISGHTALYWYRQSLGQGLEFLIYFQGNSAPDKSGLPSDRFSAERTGGSVSTLTIQRTQQEDSAVYLCASSLLPQGSNEKLFFGSGTQLSVL.

V usage is TRBV7-8 and J usage is TRBJ1-5; TRBD1 agrees at 12 bases. Per the germline V gene, CDR1 is SGHVS and CDR2 is FQNEAQ. The V gene end was trimmed by 7 bases and the J gene end by 6 bases; junction bases not matched to a gene: 13. The CDR3 covers 17 residues. The CDR3 nucleotides read TGTGCCAGCACCTCCGGGACAGGGGGCGTAAGAGGTCAGCCCCAGCATTTT. This gives the protein CASTSGTGGVRGQPQHF.

This CDR3 reads CASSVQGSNYGYTF. DNA of the CDR3: TGTGCCAGCAGCGTACAGGGGTCTAACTATGGCTACACCTTC. The V call is TRBV9, the J call TRBJ1-2, with D possibly matching TRBD1 (6 bases). The CDR3 contains 14 residues. The V end lost 1 base, the J end lost 0 bases, and 7 bases lay between the germline ends. Germline lookup yields CDR1 SGDLS and CDR2 YYNGEE.